This T cell receptor beta chain appears in the sequencing data of a study of CD8 T cells in Susac syndrome. The overall study: Patients with Susac syndrome were therapy-naive, on corticosteroids, or on intravenous immunoglobulin alone at blood draw.

CDR1 is GTSNPN and CDR2 is SVGIG in the germline V gene (reference sequence). V dropped 1 base and J dropped 6; count of bases not matched to a gene: 13. This CDR3 has 16 amino acids. The RNA input was roughly 0.45 to 1 ug, and it was reverse transcribed with random hexamers. The immunoSEQ assay covered 54 Vbeta and 13 Jbeta segments for CDR3. Each CDR3 protein gets one entry after TCRdb re-called the immunoSEQ multiplex PCR reads with MiXCR. This table has some 94,000 distinct CDR3 sequences, 85% to 95% appearing once. The clonotype comes from a human donor with Susac syndrome. This chain links TRBV30 with TRBJ1-2; 8 nucleotides agree with TRBD1. Material for sequencing was CD4+ T cells from PBMCs. The CDR3 nucleotides read TGTGCCTGGAGTGGGGTATGGGGCAGGGGGCCTGATGGCTACACCTTC. This sequence encodes CAWSGVWGRGPDGYTF.